This section outlines one TCR beta chain sequence together with its context. This clone occurred once. Its antigen is unknown. No much larger clonotype is one base removed from it; base qualities were not supplied. The data were obtained in a study of blood T cell repertoires in COVID-19 (dated by TCRdb to about 2020). About the investigation overall: Samples covering the acute and convalescent phases of COVID-19 were provided by collaborators in the United States, Italy and Spain. The prospective study material was composed of cDNA or gDNA derived from T cells, B-cell-depleted T cells, or PBMCs. Deeply sampled blood TCRbeta repertoires from subjects exposed to, actively infected with, or recovered from COVID-19 were included in the dataset. The repertoires were released in a freely available public database intended as a resource for research on the immune response to SARS-CoV-2. The samples were drawn from the first 160 participants of the ongoing ImmuneRACE study and from about 1,200 subjects provided by 6 global collaborators. The sample metadata nearly always contained a de-identified subject ID, COVID-19 status, age in years and sex. Where available, HLA class I and class II types were taken from metadata supplied by the sample provider and were not determined by assay-based typing.

V is cut back by 3 bases and J by 0 bases, with 5 bases in the junction unmatched. Taken from cysteine to phenylalanine, the CDR3 has 17 residues. CDR3 DNA only is kept here, 51 bases in frame from base 1. Per the germline V gene, LGHNA is the CDR1 and YSLEER is the CDR2. One collaborating source in Seattle enrolled patients during active infection and followed them longitudinally through the course of disease. Collaborating institutions collected whole blood in K2EDTA tubes following their own protocols. For TCRbeta analysis, collaborators shipped samples in one of three forms: frozen whole blood, isolated PBMCs, or DNA extracted from either of those sample types. Study-wide findings and limitations: The quantity of clinical and demographic metadata differed by source and by participant and was supplied without curation.

The immunoSEQ Assay, a bias-controlled multiplex PCR, was used to amplify TCRbeta CDR3 regions from genomic DNA. The authors processed their data as follows. The number of nucleated cells in each sample was estimated from the amplification of reference gene primers within the assay. To quantify the absolute abundance of each unique TCRbeta CDR3 rearrangement, sequence reads were collapsed and filtered. For each sample, productive Simpson clonality was calculated as the square root of Simpson's diversity index over productive rearrangements. Entries here come from immuneACCESS through TCRdb and include only in-frame sequences with V and J called. Some clones fail to appear in such tables; in the studies checked, an unresolved V gene covers under half of the shortfall, and the cause of the remainder is unknown. V and J calls and clone size are those listed in that table; D and trimming were worked out from the DNA. The sample has some 170,000 clones on record, more than 80% of them singletons. Just under 2% of the sample comes from the top ten.

The source of this sequence is a woman aged 55-69 years with COVID-19, enrolled during active disease. Rearrangement joined TRBV4-3 to TRBJ2-5; 12 central nucleotides agree with TRBD2. The sample was peripheral blood. CDR3 protein: CASSQHLAGGNQETQYF. The DNA sequence reads TGCGCCAGCAGCCAGCACCTAGCGGGGGGGAACCAAGAGACCCAGTACTTC.